The 4 T cell receptor beta chains given below trace back to one sample, sequenced in a study of shared clonotypes between healthy human individuals. Some clones are missing from TCRdb's copy, which holds only in-frame ones; the method was immunoSEQ multiplex PCR. The table lists about a million clones, roughly 70% of them singletons, with approximately 1.5% in the top ten. The sequenced sample was memory CD4+ T cells sorted from blood. Noted subset: CD45RA-negative fraction. The receptors stem from a man between 18 and 35 years old in good health.

The chain is built from TRBV7-2 and TRBJ2-2; D ambiguous. CDR1 is SGHTA and CDR2 is FQGNSA in the germline V gene. There are 14 residues in the CDR3. V lost 5 bases and J 1 base, leaving 8 bases between the germline ends. CDR3 DNA sequence: TGTGCCAGCAGCCCACAGATGAACACCGGGGAGCTGTTTTTT. Protein: CASSPQMNTGELFF.

The chain carries TRBV9 and TRBJ2-4, with D perhaps being TRBD1 or TRBD2 (5 bases each). Germline lookup yields CDR1 SGDLS and CDR2 YYNGEE. Trimming took 0 bases from V and 0 from J, leaving 19 bases between them. The CDR3 has 19 residues. CDR3 in DNA: TGTGCCAGCAGCGTAGGGGAAGGGGAAGGGAGCAAAGCCAAAAACATTCAGTACTTC. Residues: CASSVGEGEGSKAKNIQYF.

The rearrangement uses TRBV5-1 and TRBJ2-7, with D maybe TRBD2 (5 bases). V lost 2 bases to trimming and J lost 0 bases, with 12 bases between them. The germline gives CDR1 SGHRS, CDR2 YFSETQ. The CDR3 sequence is 15 residues long. CDR3 bases: TGCGCCAGCAGCTTCGAGCGGCCACTCTCCTACGAGCAGTACTTC. Translated: CASSFERPLSYEQYF.

The chain employs TRBV7-9 and TRBJ1-4, with a tentative D call TRBD1 (5 bases). Germline CDR1 reads SEHNR; CDR2 reads FQNEAQ (reference sequence). This CDR3 is 15 amino acids long. Trimming stripped 4 bases from V and 0 bases from J, with 9 bases between. The CDR3 loop is CASSSPTATNEKLFF. The CDR3 nucleotides read TGTGCCAGCAGCTCCCCGACAGCAACTAATGAAAAACTGTTTTTT.